This T cell receptor (beta chain) was identified during a study of blood T cells in healthy people across ages. Study-wide results and limits: Considered underestimates were the diversity estimates obtained from one million T cells.

PCR was performed a second time for about 7 to 11 cycles using a sample-barcoded 5' primer and a J-beta primer mix. In TCRdb, the 5' RACE reads were re-called with MiXCR into one record per CDR3 protein. The sample holds more than 900,000 distinct CDR3 sequences, roughly 24% seen once. Germline lookup yields CDR1 SGDLS and CDR2 YYNGEE. With V trimmed by 3 bases and J by 10 bases, 28 bases remained unmatched. The CDR3 is made up of 22 amino acids. About this clonotype itself: Its specificity is not known.

Samples each yielded at least 6 micrograms of total RNA. This sample was also put to use in a study of T cells of mothers and their children. That work states: Whatever RNA was extracted went entirely into cDNA synthesis, at about 1.6 ug per 15 ul. The effect of thymic selection on TCR recombination output is similar between related and unrelated pairs.

V is TRBV9 and J is TRBJ1-6; 10 bases fit TRBD1. The TCR sequence derives from a girl aged 2-9 years in good health. Sequences were obtained from blood. This chain's CDR3 is CASSGRDQRDRGAVAPRSPLHF. CDR3 in DNA: TGTGCCAGCAGCGGCCGAGACCAACGGGACAGGGGTGCGGTAGCCCCCAGGTCACCCCTCCACTTT.